This entry lists 23 T cell receptor beta chains sequenced from one sample in a study of vaccination effects on CD4 cells after COVID-19. Their target antigens are unknown. ViraFEST assay sequencing came after antigen-specific CD4+ T cells were expanded with viral peptide pools. CD4+ T cells were isolated after approximately 10 days of culture. This table comes from immunoSEQ multiplex PCR, and its TCRdb copy is limited to in-frame clones, with some not included. Of over 55,000 clones listed, roughly four fifths were seen once; the top ten hold under 3%. The sample here was CD4+ T cells from PBMCs cultured with HCoV-229E spike peptides, taken before COVID-19 vaccination. These receptors were taken from a human donor who received a COVID-19 vaccine.

V gene TRBV5-8 combines with J gene TRBJ1-1; 8 bases map to TRBD1. Germline-derived CDR1 and CDR2 are SGHTS and YDEGEE. The CDR3 covers 13 residues. The J segment lost 11 bases and the V segment lost 2 bases, leaving 8 bases of the junction unmatched. The DNA of the CDR3 is TGTGCCAGCAGCTTCCGACAGGGGATTATGGCTTTCTTT. Its protein product is CASSFRQGIMAFF.

This clone was seen more than once but under ten times. The DNA for the CDR3 is TGCAGTGCTAGCCCTCCGAACACCTTC. This translates into CSASPPNTF. J is TRBJ1-2 and V is TRBV20-1, with D unclear. From germline, CDR1 is DFQATT and CDR2 SNEGSKA (reference sequence). The CDR3 runs 9 residues. Deletions cut 3 bases from V and 12 bases from J, with 8 bases between.

The gene calls are TRBV4-1 and TRBJ2-4; D assignment may be TRBD1 or TRBD2 (5 bases each). Germline CDR1 reads MGHRA; CDR2 reads YSYEKL. V was clipped by 0 bases and J by 8 bases, with 20 bases between them. The CDR3 runs 17 residues. CDR3 loop: CASSQESAGSPRDIQYF. DNA of the CDR3: TGCGCCAGCAGCCAAGAGTCGGCAGGGAGCCCCAGAGACATTCAGTACTTC.

The chain joins TRBV3-1 (or the pseudogene TRBV3-2) to TRBJ2-3; D is undetermined. The CDR3 runs to 13 residues. CDR1 LGHDT and CDR2 YNNKEL come from the germline V gene (reference sequence). With 4 bases removed from V and 4 bases from J, the gap between germline ends came to 9 bases. This CDR3 is CASSPFSADTQYF. CDR3 bases: TGTGCCAGCAGCCCGTTTTCGGCAGATACGCAGTATTTT.

This clone has only one observation. This sequence joins TRBV6-2 or TRBV6-3 and TRBJ1-1, with 8 bases aligning to TRBD1. Trimming at V came to 3 bases and at J to 1 base, leaving 19 bases not matched to a gene. The CDR3 length is 20 residues. The V gene's germline CDR1 is MNHEY and CDR2 SVGEGT. CDR3 sequence reads: CASSYARRGQGALGNTEAFF. CDR3 DNA sequence: TGTGCCAGCAGTTATGCCCGCCGGGGGCAGGGGGCGTTGGGGAACACTGAAGCTTTCTTT.

This clone was found once. The chain couples TRBV2 to TRBJ2-2, with 11 bases fitting TRBD1. Trimming cost V 3 bases and J 7 bases; bases outside gene matches: 4. Per the germline V gene, CDR1 is SNHLY and CDR2 is FYNNEI. The CDR3 totals 15 residues. The CDR3 coding sequence is TGTGCCAGCAGTGATCGGGACAGGGGGGTCGGGGAGCTGTTTTTT. This codes for CASSDRDRGVGELFF.

V and J are TRBV16 and TRBJ1-4; D gene ambiguous. The CDR3 is 14 amino acids. V shed 7 bases and J shed 3 bases, with 12 bases lying between them. Germline CDR1 KGHSY, CDR2 FQNENV. The CDR3 nucleotides are TGTGCCAGCACCTACCAATCCTCTAATGAAAAACTGTTTTTT. Translated, it gives CASTYQSSNEKLFF.

This chain joins TRBV5-5 and TRBJ2-1; 7 bases map to TRBD1. Germline-derived CDR1 and CDR2 are SGHKS and YYEKEE (reference sequence). The CDR3 has 14 amino acids. V shed 4 bases and J 9 bases; nucleotides not matched to a gene: 10. The CDR3 coding sequence is TGTGCCAGCAGCCCGGGACAGTTTGAGGGTGAGCAGTTCTTC. It yields the protein CASSPGQFEGEQFF.

The chain has TRBV7-9 and TRBJ1-2, with TRBD1 matching 9 bases. Looked up from germline, CDR1 is SEHNR and CDR2 is FQNEAQ (reference sequence). CDR3 size: 14 residues. V trimming: 5 bases; J trimming: 7 bases; junction bases outside the gene matches: 8. The CDR3 here is CASSRDGTGFGYTF. CDR3 coding DNA: TGTGCCAGCAGCCGGGATGGGACAGGGTTTGGCTACACCTTC. Variable domain in full (rest from reference TRBV7-9 and TRBJ1-2): DTGVSQNPRHKITKRGQNVTFRCDPISEHNRLYWYRQTLGQGPEFLTYFQNEAQLEKSRLLSDRFSAERPKGSFSTLEIQRTEQGDSAMYLCASSRDGTGFGYTFGSGTRLTVV.

This clone was observed a few times. The J gene is TRBJ1-4, the V gene TRBV29-1; D ambiguous. The V end was cut by 5 bases, the J end by 6 bases, with 10 bases between. The CDR3 has 12 residues. CDR1 is SQVTM and CDR2 is ANQGSEA in the germline V gene. CDR3 nucleotides: TGCAGCGTTTTAACGAGTGATGAAAAACTGTTTTTT. This sequence encodes CSVLTSDEKLFF.

This clone has a handful of counts. The chain recombines TRBV3-1 (or the pseudogene TRBV3-2) with TRBJ1-6; TRBD1 might be the D (5 bases). Germline CDR1 LGHDT, CDR2 YNNKEL (reference sequence). The CDR3 has 15 residues. Trimming removed 4 bases from V and 7 bases from J, with 14 bases in between. In DNA form, the CDR3 reads TGTGCCAGCAGCCCTCTGTTGGGGGGAAATTCACCCCTCCACTTT. Amino acids: CASSPLLGGNSPLHF.

This chain joins TRBV6-2 or TRBV6-3 and TRBJ2-1; D ambiguous. The CDR3 loop spans 16 amino acids. Germline V lookup: CDR1 MNHEY, CDR2 SVGEGT. V was clipped by 4 bases and J by 9 bases, with 22 bases between them. CDR3: CASSSIRRTVSSEQFF. For the CDR3, the DNA is TGTGCCAGCAGTTCGATCAGGAGAACCGTCTCCTCTGAGCAGTTCTTC.

This chain connects TRBV12-3 or TRBV12-4 to TRBJ2-1; 8 bases match TRBD1. After removal of 6 bases from V and 7 bases from J, the junction contained 2 bases not matched to a gene. This CDR3 spans 12 amino acids. Here the CDR3 DNA reads TGTGCCAGCAGACGACAGGGGAATGAGCAGTTCTTC. This sequence encodes CASRRQGNEQFF.

The chain employs TRBV7-8 and TRBJ2-7, with TRBD2 matching 8 bases. The germline V gene has CDR1 SGHVS and CDR2 FQNEAQ. The CDR3 totals 15 residues. V dropped 1 base and J dropped 5; count of bases not matched to a gene: 7. CDR3 nucleotides: TGTGCCAGCAGCTTAGTGTCATACGGGGGGGACGAGCAGTACGTC. Its translation is CASSLVSYGGDEQYV.

The rearrangement joins TRBV5-1 to TRBJ1-1, with 7 bases lining up with TRBD1. CDR3 length: 14 residues. The germline CDR1 and CDR2 sequences are SGHRS and YFSETQ. The trim removed 4 bases at V and 0 bases at J, leaving 3 bases unmatched. The CDR3 region has the DNA TGCGCCAGCAGCCCCGGGACAGTGAACACTGAAGCTTTCTTT. It is translated as CASSPGTVNTEAFF.

The chain employs TRBV6-1 and TRBJ2-5; no definite D call. In germline, CDR1 is MNHNS, CDR2 SASEGT. The V end was cut by 2 bases, the J end by 5 bases, with 12 bases between. The CDR3 has 14 residues. The CDR3 sequence: CASSEFRVSETQYF. The CDR3 nucleotides read TGTGCCAGCAGTGAATTTAGGGTTTCGGAGACCCAGTACTTC.

This clone appeared a single time. The chain links TRBV19 to TRBJ1-2; D is unclear. The CDR3 consists of 14 residues. Trimming stripped 3 bases from V and 8 bases from J, with 16 bases between. Germline loops: CDR1 LNHDA, CDR2 SQIVND (reference sequence). In DNA, the CDR3 is TGTGCCAGTAGTATGGGGTACAGTCCCCCCGGCTACACCTTC. Translated, it gives CASSMGYSPPGYTF. The full variable domain, with the rest looked up from reference TRBV19 and TRBJ1-2, is DGGITQSPKYLFRKEGQNVTLSCEQNLNHDAMYWYRQDPGQGLRLIYYSQIVNDFQKGDIAEGYSVSREKKESFPLTVTSAQKNPTAFYLCASSMGYSPPGYTFGSGTRLTVV.

This clone was detected a few times. This sequence joins TRBV7-9 and TRBJ1-2; D remains ambiguous. The CDR3 spans 13 residues. The V end was cut by 4 bases, the J end by 2 bases, with 8 bases between. The germline gives CDR1 SEHNR, CDR2 FQNEAQ (reference sequence). CDR3 residues: CASSSDGNYGYTF. In DNA form, the CDR3 reads TGTGCCAGCAGCTCCGACGGAAACTATGGCTACACCTTC.

This chain uses TRBV28 with TRBJ1-4, with D hard to call. The CDR3 consists of 16 residues. Germline CDR1 MDHEN, CDR2 SYDVKM. The V end lost 6 bases, the J end lost 4 bases, and 18 bases lay between the germline ends. This chain's CDR3 is CASSPSGSLFNEKLFF. The CDR3 region has the DNA TGTGCCAGCAGCCCGTCCGGGAGTCTCTTTAATGAAAAACTGTTTTTT.

The V gene is TRBV24-1, the J gene TRBJ2-1; D remains unclear. With 3 bases removed from V and 6 bases from J, the gap between germline ends came to 11 bases. The CDR3 sequence is 14 residues long. CDR1 is KGHDR, CDR2 SFDVKD, per germline. The CDR3 loop is CATSDPREFNEQFF. Here the CDR3 DNA reads TGTGCCACCAGTGATCCTCGAGAATTCAATGAGCAGTTCTTC.

This chain joins TRBV13 and TRBJ2-7, with 7 positions matching TRBD1. Trimming at V came to 1 base and at J to 4 bases, leaving 1 base not matched to a gene. The CDR3 covers 13 residues. CDR1 is PRHDT and CDR2 is FYEKMQ in the germline V gene (reference sequence). CDR3 sequence (DNA): TGTGCCAGCAGCTTAGCAGGGGGATACGAGCAGTACGTC. Translating it yields CASSLAGGYEQYV.

The J gene is TRBJ2-1, the V gene TRBV6-5; D unresolved. The CDR3 consists of 11 residues. V was shortened by 6 bases and J by 4 bases, with 4 bases between the two germline ends. Germline V gene data show CDR1 as MNHEY and CDR2 as SVGAGI. The DNA for the CDR3 is TGTGCCAGCAGCCAATACAATGAGCAGTTCTTC. This sequence encodes CASSQYNEQFF.

The sample holds one count of this clone. The V call is TRBV7-2, the J call TRBJ2-5; tentatively, D is TRBD2 (6 bases). V was trimmed by 2 bases and J by 1 base, leaving 8 bases between them. Germline V CDR1 and CDR2: SGHTA, FQGNSA. This CDR3 is 14 amino acids long. CDR3 coding DNA: TGTGCCAGCAGCTTAACGGGACTCCAAGAGACCCAGTACTTC. Protein product: CASSLTGLQETQYF.